The rows below give T cell receptor beta chains drawn from one sample of a study of CD8 T cells in ankylosing spondylitis. MiXCR was run by TCRdb on the 5' RACE reads, yielding one entry per CDR3 protein. The sample yields around 130,000 distinct CDR3 sequences, more than 6.5% seen once. The sample taken for sequencing was blood, either unsorted or a sorted T cell fraction (not recorded which). The receptors originated from a male donor with ankylosing spondylitis or in good health (not recorded which). CDR3s include the opening cysteine and the closing phenylalanine or tryptophan. A D gene is named only where the DNA matches it firmly. Size is omitted from some rows. Given values are once, few, many or a class for expanded clones.

j_gene | d_gene | v_gene | abundance | len | CDR3aa | CDR3nt
TRBJ2-7 | TRBD2 | TRBV20-1 | many | 15 | CSARDGLAGTYEQYF | TGCAGTGCTAGAGATGGACTAGCGGGCACCTACGAGCAGTACTTC
TRBJ1-5 | TRBD1 | TRBV18 | few | 14 | CASSPTGGTQPQHF | TGTGCCAGCTCTCCGACAGGGGGTACTCAGCCCCAGCATTTT
TRBJ1-6 | . | TRBV20-1 | many | 15 | CSAKKSSSYNSPLHF | TGCAGTGCTAAGAAGTCTAGCTCCTATAATTCACCCCTCCACTTT
TRBJ1-1 | . | TRBV29-1 | many | 13 | CSVPRRENTEAFF | TGCAGCGTACCACGGCGGGAGAACACTGAAGCTTTCTTT
TRBJ2-7 | . | TRBV28 | many | 13 | CASSLRVLREQYF | TGTGCCAGCAGTTTAAGGGTATTGCGCGAGCAGTACTTC
TRBJ1-5 | . | TRBV20-1 | many | 15 | CSALQAWGGNQPQHF | TGCAGTGCTCTACAGGCTTGGGGGGGCAATCAGCCCCAGCATTTT
TRBJ2-3 | TRBD1 | TRBV5-1 | many | 16 | CASSGTGTGGTDTQYF | TGCGCCAGCAGCGGAACCGGGACAGGGGGGACAGATACGCAGTATTTT
TRBJ1-1 | . | TRBV20-1 | many | 12 | CSASGLGTEAFF | TGCAGTGCCTCCGGACTGGGGACTGAAGCTTTCTTT
TRBJ1-1 | . | TRBV3-1 | . | 15 | CATTQVPQTAPEAFF | TGTGCCACCACCCAAGTCCCACAAACAGCCCCTGAAGCTTTCTTT
TRBJ2-3 | TRBD2 | TRBV7-3 | many | 15 | CASSFGGGSTDTQYF | TGTGCCAGCAGCTTCGGGGGGGGCAGCACAGATACGCAGTATTTT
TRBJ2-1 | . | TRBV7-7 | many | 17 | CASSLGGRPSSYNEQFF | TGTGCTAGCAGCTTAGGGGGACGGCCGAGCTCCTACAATGAGCAGTTCTTC
TRBJ1-1 | . | TRBV18 | many | 18 | CASSPQPGRDFGNTEAFF | TGTGCCAGCTCACCACAACCCGGACGTGACTTCGGTAACACTGAAGCTTTCTTT
TRBJ2-1 | . | TRBV7-6 | many | 15 | CASSPPGHDYNEQFF | TGTGCCAGCAGTCCTCCGGGACACGACTACAATGAGCAGTTCTTC
TRBJ2-7 | . | TRBV6-2/TRBV6-3 | . | 16 | CASSPPPGASSYEQYF | TGTGCCAGCAGCCCTCCCCCGGGAGCGAGCTCCTACGAGCAGTACTTC
TRBJ2-3 | TRBD2 | TRBV7-2 | many | 15 | CASSSALSGTDTQYF | TGTGCCAGCAGCTCGGCTCTTAGCGGGACAGATACGCAGTATTTT
TRBJ2-7 | TRBD1 | TRBV30 | . | 12 | CAWEGAGYEQYF | TGTGCCTGGGAGGGGGCCGGCTACGAGCAGTACTTC